A selection of T cell receptor beta chains follows, all from one sample in a study of shared clonotypes between healthy human individuals. TCRdb's copy holds only in-frame clones and misses some; the assay was immunoSEQ multiplex PCR. The repertoire holds some 2.1 million clones, with roughly 94% as singletons. The sample consisted of naive CD8+ T cells sorted from blood. Receptors originate from a man aged 18 to 29 in good health. Each CDR3 is given without its conserved first and last residue.

>TRBJ1-1|TRBV7-9
ASSLGLLGAF
>TRBJ2-7|TRBV4-1
ASSQVLTGTNYEQY
>TRBJ1-1|TRBV6-8
ASSRDNAAF
>TRBJ2-3|TRBV4-3
ASSQAWVSGRVSDTQY
>TRBJ2-5|TRBV10-2
ASSGPEGLRAETQY
>TRBJ2-7|TRBV7-8
ASSARLAGGQGSGVEQY
>TRBJ2-7|TRBV30
AWSISGARGDEQY
>TRBJ1-2|TRBV4-1
ASNQDGSYPDYGYT
>TRBJ2-7|TRBV28
ASSVDSSYEQY
>TRBJ2-5|TRBV2
ASEGGRETQY
>TRBJ1-2|TRBV6-5
ASSDRANYGYT
>TRBJ1-2|TRBV4-1
ASSQDRAGDYGYT
>TRBJ1-1|TRBV29-1
SARTVNTEAF
>TRBJ2-1|TRBV4-3
ASSQDYYNEQF
>TRBJ1-2|TRBV28
ASSFTGTLNYGYT
>TRBJ1-3|TRBV5-1
ASSLEQSSGNTIY
>TRBJ1-6|TRBV21-1
ASSKDWGLSPLH
>TRBJ2-7|TRBV19
ASSIVFDTTYEQY
>TRBJ2-5|TRBV28
ASSRDGQETQY
>TRBJ1-2|TRBV27
ASSLTGDDLGGYT
>TRBJ1-2|TRBV7-8
ASSLRPLGYGYT
>TRBJ1-6|TRBV6-1
ASTDRASPLH
>TRBJ2-5|TRBV13
ASSSRQGESQETQY
>TRBJ1-2|TRBV2
ASSNSYT
>TRBJ2-7|TRBV10-2
ALATSGSVYEQY
>TRBJ2-5|TRBV27
ASSPLEEGGETQY
>TRBJ2-3|TRBV11-2
ASSEATDTQY
>TRBJ2-7|TRBV14
ASSPGLAGGREQY
>TRBJ2-7|TRBV7-6
ASSLLSREGAEQY
>TRBJ2-1|TRBV4-1
ASSPRQSSYNEQF
>TRBJ2-7|TRBV4-1
ASSHQLAGYEQY
>TRBJ2-1|TRBV7-6
ASSSGGARENYNEQF
>TRBJ2-3|TRBV6-1
ASRGLLQY
>TRBJ2-5|TRBV7-6
ASSLGGRGETQY
>TRBJ2-2|TRBV6-5
ASSLNLGELF
>TRBJ2-7|TRBV6-5
ASSYETGWGKY
>TRBJ2-7|TRBV29-1
SVELGSYEQY
>TRBJ2-7|TRBV19
ASSMTTSGAYEQY
>TRBJ1-6|TRBV14
ASSQGVGSSYNSPLH
>TRBJ1-6|TRBV21-1
ASSWNNSPLH
>TRBJ1-1|TRBV11-2
ASSLGGMLLNTEAF
>TRBJ2-2|TRBV9
ASSASTGELF
>TRBJ2-5|TRBV6-5
ASSPGEEGETQY
>TRBJ2-7|TRBV5-1
ASSFADPVSYEQY
>TRBJ1-2|TRBV11-2
ASSLGAGFSYGYT
>TRBJ2-1|TRBV5-6
ASSIVGSPNEQF
>TRBJ2-1|TRBV4-3
ASSQVSERNEQF
>TRBJ2-3|TRBV7-2
ASSRRAGGRDTQY
>TRBJ1-1|TRBV2
ASRGQENTEAF
>TRBJ1-6|TRBV9
ASSLQQGIGSPLH
>TRBJ2-7|TRBV5-1
ASSLVGSGLYEQY
>TRBJ2-7|TRBV4-1
ASSPGDSGYEQY
>TRBJ2-6|TRBV6-8
ASPCRRPLTSGANVLT
>TRBJ2-1|TRBV9
ASSVPENTGDRKNEQF
>TRBJ2-7|TRBV4-1
ASSQVRGLAGLEEQY
>TRBJ2-7|TRBV27
ASSPGGLAGYEQY
>TRBJ2-2|TRBV4-3
ASSQRLMDTGELF
>TRBJ1-4|TRBV27
ASSSLTGGYEKLF
>TRBJ2-7|TRBV6-1
ASSPGTSGYEQC
>TRBJ2-1|TRBV28
ASSLIGNRDEQF